Described below is a single TCR beta chain sequence and its context. Its antigen is undetermined. Antigen-specific CD4+ T cell clonotypes were called by their expansion after viral peptide-pool culture in ViraFEST. Subsequent to approximately 11 days of culture, CD4+ T cells were isolated. With approximately 11 ug/ml peptides and around 9.6 IU/ml IL-2, over 1.5 million PBMC per well were cultured. Method: immunoSEQ multiplex PCR; TCRdb's copy keeps in-frame clones and lacks some. The sample carries about 79,000 clones, 70% to 75% recorded once. These data originate in a study of vaccination effects on CD4 cells after COVID-19. General study points: Convalescent patients were scarce, and early post-infection timepoints were absent.

The CDR3 covers 11 residues. Germline V gene data show CDR1 as MRHNA and CDR2 as SNTAGT. V dropped 7 bases and J dropped 7; count of bases not matched to a gene: 3. The sequence was obtained from a human donor who received a COVID-19 vaccine. The V gene is TRBV6-4, the J gene TRBJ1-2, with 7 bases lining up with TRBD1. The specimen was CD4+ T cells from PBMCs cultured with HCoV-229E spike peptides, collected before COVID-19 vaccination. The CDR3 sequence: CASTGGRGYTF. In nucleotides, the CDR3 is TGTGCCAGCACAGGGGGTCGTGGCTACACCTTC.